The text below deals with one TCR beta chain. As yet, its antigen is unknown. TCRdb's table, derived via immunoSEQ multiplex PCR, lists solely in-frame clones and lacks some. The table has about 66,000 clones, 65% to 90% seen once. The source of the sample is a study of a mutant IDH1 vaccine in newly diagnosed glioma. As for the study in general: Those enrolled had earlier been treated with radiotherapy, temozolomide, or both, mostly both.

Findings and caveats of the study: It seemed that pseudoprogression was not linked to changes in the top peripheral T cell clonotypes. Immune responses induced by vaccination arose in around 93% of the patients.

Documented time point: baseline, week 1 (first vaccination visit). Treatment described: pre-vaccination baseline after standard-of-care therapy. New WHO grade 3 or 4 astrocytomas that were IDH1-mutant and ATRX-lost occurred in the donors. With 4 bases removed from V and 7 bases from J, the gap between germline ends came to 16 bases. Germline CDR1 reads LNHDA; CDR2 reads SQIVND (reference sequence). The CDR3 runs to 15 residues. The V gene is TRBV19, the J gene TRBJ2-2, with D uncertain. This TCR came from a man aged 25 to 45 with glioma. The specimen was PBMCs, collected from a glioma patient treated with radiotherapy, temozolomide or both. CDR3 sequence reads: CASSTWAPSGGELFF. In DNA form, the CDR3 reads TGTGCCAGTAGTACCTGGGCCCCCTCAGGCGGGGAGCTGTTTTTT.